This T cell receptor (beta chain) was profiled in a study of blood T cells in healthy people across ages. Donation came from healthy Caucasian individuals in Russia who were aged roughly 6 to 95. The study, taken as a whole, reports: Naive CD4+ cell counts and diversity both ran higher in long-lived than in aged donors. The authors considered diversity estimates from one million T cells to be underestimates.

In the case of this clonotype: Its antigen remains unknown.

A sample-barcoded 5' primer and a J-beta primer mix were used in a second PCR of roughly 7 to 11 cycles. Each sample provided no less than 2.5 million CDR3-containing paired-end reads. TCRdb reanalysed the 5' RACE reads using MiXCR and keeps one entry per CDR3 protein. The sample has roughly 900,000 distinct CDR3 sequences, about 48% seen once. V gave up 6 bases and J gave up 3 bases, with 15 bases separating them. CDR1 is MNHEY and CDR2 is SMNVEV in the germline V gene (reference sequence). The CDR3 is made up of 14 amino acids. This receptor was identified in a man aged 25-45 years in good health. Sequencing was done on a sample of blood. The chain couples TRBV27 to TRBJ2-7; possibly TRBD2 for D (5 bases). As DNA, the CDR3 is TGTGCCAGCAGAAACCGGGATTCCCACTACGAGCAGTACTTC. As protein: CASRNRDSHYEQYF.